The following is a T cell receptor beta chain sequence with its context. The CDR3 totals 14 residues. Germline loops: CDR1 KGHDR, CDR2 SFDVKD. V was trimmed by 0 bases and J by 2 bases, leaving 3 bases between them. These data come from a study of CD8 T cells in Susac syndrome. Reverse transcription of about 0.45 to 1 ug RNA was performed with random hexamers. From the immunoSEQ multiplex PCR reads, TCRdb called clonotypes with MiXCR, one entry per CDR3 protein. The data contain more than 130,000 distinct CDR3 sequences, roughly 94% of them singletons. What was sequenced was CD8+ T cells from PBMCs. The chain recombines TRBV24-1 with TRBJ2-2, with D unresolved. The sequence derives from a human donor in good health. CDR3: CATSDLSNTGELFF. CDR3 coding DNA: TGTGCCACCAGTGATTTGTCAAACACCGGGGAGCTGTTTTTT.